The 22 T cell receptor beta chains reported below all come from one sample, sequenced in a study of Ad26.COV2.S vaccination and SARS-CoV-2 variants. Sample treatment: around 19 received Ad26.COV2.S at low or high dose, single or two shots; five or six received placebo; per-sample allocation not given. At day 63 after the first vaccine or placebo injection, samples were drawn. Profiled with immunoSEQ multiplex PCR; TCRdb holds only in-frame clones, not every one. There are about 390,000 clones in the sample; around 92% occur only once, and under 2% lies in the top ten. This sample comprised peripheral blood, obtained in a trial of Ad26.COV2.S vaccine versus placebo. The receptor set was obtained from a person between 18 and 65 years old who received the Ad26.COV2.S COVID-19 vaccine or a placebo.

V gene TRBV6-2 or TRBV6-3 combines with J gene TRBJ1-2, with D possibly TRBD1 on 6 matching bases. This CDR3 is 15 amino acids long. Germline CDR1 is MNHEY and CDR2 is SVGEGT. V dropped 6 bases and J dropped 0 bases, with 14 bases sitting between them. This CDR3 reads CASSRRQEANYGYTF. The CDR3 region has the DNA TGTGCCAGCAGCCGAAGACAGGAAGCTAACTATGGCTACACCTTC.

This clone came up a few times. The chain employs TRBV7-9 and TRBJ2-4, with D possibly matching TRBD2 (5 bases). The V end was cut by 4 bases, the J end by 7 bases, with 14 bases between. This CDR3 has 14 residues. The V gene's germline CDR1 is SEHNR and CDR2 FQNEAQ (reference sequence). CDR3 DNA sequence: TGTGCCAGCAGCTCCGACATGAGGGTCAACATTCAGTACTTC. Its translation: CASSSDMRVNIQYF.

CDR3 in amino acids: CASSFQGEDTQYF. The CDR3 nucleotides are TGCGCCAGCAGCTTTCAAGGGGAAGATACGCAGTATTTT. V is TRBV5-1 and J is TRBJ2-3; possible D gene TRBD1, 5 bases. CDR1 and CDR2 from the germline V gene are SGHRS and YFSETQ. The length of the CDR3 is 13 residues. The V and J ends lost 2 bases and 5 bases respectively, with 9 bases between them.

The rearrangement uses TRBV7-8 and TRBJ2-1, with 10 bases matching TRBD2. J gave up 3 bases and V 5 bases, and 4 bases lay outside the gene matches. Germline V gene lookup returns CDR1 SGHVS and CDR2 FQNEAQ. The CDR3 length is 15 residues. CDR3 coding DNA: TGTGCCAGCAGCACCACTAGCGGGATCTACAATGAGCAGTTCTTC. As protein: CASSTTSGIYNEQFF.

The V and J genes are TRBV27 and TRBJ2-3, with 7 bases that match TRBD2. Looked up from germline, CDR1 is MNHEY and CDR2 is SMNVEV (reference sequence). The CDR3 is 13 amino acids. CDR3 coding DNA: TGTCCCCACTGTTGGGGAGGGACAGATACGCAGTATTTT. This codes for CPHCWGGTDTQYF.

The rearrangement joins TRBV19 to TRBJ1-1, with D perhaps matching TRBD1 (6 bases). Germline CDR1 reads LNHDA; CDR2 reads SQIVND (reference sequence). This CDR3 comprises 11 residues. The V gene lost 7 bases and the J gene lost 12 bases, with 15 bases spanning the gap. CDR3 residues: CASTTGGGSFF. CDR3 bases: TGTGCCAGTACCACGGGAGGGGGATCTTTCTTT.

This chain links TRBV4-3 with TRBJ2-7; weak D call: TRBD1 (6 bases). The CDR3 length is 17 residues. The germline CDR1 and CDR2 sequences are LGHNA and YSLEER. Trimming left V 3 bases short and J 2 bases short, with 20 bases between. The CDR3 nucleotides are TGCGCCAGCAGCCATGTTAGAACAGGGCAGGAAACCTACGAGCAGTACTTC. It is translated as CASSHVRTGQETYEQYF.

This clone has a single count. CDR3 nucleotide sequence: TGCAGCGCCCGGGACAACGCCTACGAGCAGTACTTC. Translating it yields CSARDNAYEQYF. The rearrangement uses TRBV29-1 and TRBJ2-7; a possible D gene is TRBD1 (6 bases). CDR1 and CDR2 (germline): SQVTM, ANQGSEA. V dropped 7 bases and J dropped 2 bases, with 12 bases sitting between them. The CDR3 spans 12 residues.

This rearrangement joins TRBV4-3 to TRBJ1-4, with D maybe TRBD1 (5 bases). The germline V and J ends were trimmed by 0 bases and 5 bases, with 13 bases remaining between them. The CDR3 runs 16 residues. Germline-derived CDR1 and CDR2 are LGHNA and YSLEER. CDR3 loop: CASSQEPGPRNEKLFF. The CDR3 DNA reads as TGCGCCAGCAGCCAAGAACCGGGACCGCGGAATGAAAAACTGTTTTTT.

The J gene is TRBJ2-2, the V gene TRBV30; 7 bases fit TRBD2. This CDR3 is 15 amino acids long. CDR1 GTSNPN and CDR2 SVGIG come from the germline V gene (reference sequence). Trimming at V came to 3 bases and at J to 5 bases, leaving 9 bases not matched to a gene. As DNA, the CDR3 is TGTGCCTGGAGCGGGCTAGCGGAGGGGACCGGGGAGCTGTTTTTT. Its translation: CAWSGLAEGTGELFF.

The chain uses TRBV7-9 and TRBJ1-2; unclear D gene. Trimming removed 3 bases at V and 4 bases at J, with 9 bases between. Germline assignment: CDR1 SEHNR and CDR2 FQNEAQ (reference sequence). The CDR3 consists of 13 residues. The CDR3 protein is CASSLGSSYGYTF. The CDR3 nucleotides are TGTGCCAGCAGCTTGGGATCGAGCTATGGCTACACCTTC.

The chain is built from TRBV6-1 and TRBJ2-7, with 12 bases matching TRBD1. V shed 3 bases, J shed 2 bases, and the junction held 5 bases outside the gene matches. The CDR3 runs to 16 residues. CDR1 and CDR2 (germline): MNHNS, SASEGT. CDR3 amino acids: CASSEFGTGGAYEQYF. The DNA of the CDR3 is TGTGCCAGCAGTGAGTTCGGGACAGGGGGCGCCTACGAGCAGTACTTC.

The rearrangement uses TRBV6-5 and TRBJ2-7; D assignment may be TRBD1 or TRBD2 (5 bases each). Germline values: CDR1 MNHEY, CDR2 SVGAGI. The CDR3 length is 14 residues. The V gene lost 2 bases and the J gene lost 6 bases, with 14 bases spanning the gap. CDR3 region: CASSYIPAGTEQYF. The CDR3 nucleotides are TGTGCCAGCAGTTACATTCCCGCAGGGACCGAGCAGTACTTC.

The gene calls are TRBV2 and TRBJ1-2; TRBD1 aligns across 10 bases. This CDR3 has 14 residues. J lost 4 bases, V lost 6 bases, and 5 bases had no gene match. CDR1 SNHLY and CDR2 FYNNEI come from the germline V gene. DNA for the CDR3: TGTGCCAGCAGATGGACAGGGGGTATCTATGGCTACACCTTC. This codes for CASRWTGGIYGYTF.

The chain links TRBV18 to TRBJ1-4; D is uncertain. The V end was cut by 3 bases, the J end by 7 bases, with 15 bases between. CDR1 and CDR2 (germline): KGHSH, LQKENI. CDR3 length equals 15 residues. Written as DNA, the CDR3 is TGTGCCAGCTCACCGCGGGAGGCCTCTAGTGAAAAACTGTTTTTT. It yields the protein CASSPREASSEKLFF.

This clone occurred once. This chain uses TRBV11-2 with TRBJ2-7; 11 bases are a match to TRBD2. With V trimmed by 5 bases and J by 3 bases, 6 bases remained unmatched. Germline V gene lookup returns CDR1 SGHAT and CDR2 FQNNGV. The CDR3 is 15 amino acids. The CDR3 region is CASSQGGTSGYEQYF. In DNA, the CDR3 is TGTGCCAGCAGCCAGGGAGGGACTAGCGGCTACGAGCAGTACTTC. Drawing the rest from reference TRBV11-2 and TRBJ2-7, the complete variable domain is EAGVAQSPRYKIIEKRQSVAFWCNPISGHATLYWYQQILGQGPKLLIQFQNNGVVDDSQLPKDRFSAERLKGVDSTLKIQPAKLEDSAVYLCASSQGGTSGYEQYFGPGTRLTVT.

The chain recombines TRBV3-1 (or the pseudogene TRBV3-2) with TRBJ2-3; 9 bases are a match to TRBD2. J gave up 4 bases and V 5 bases, and 7 bases lay outside the gene matches. The CDR3 is made up of 15 amino acids. Germline V gene lookup returns CDR1 LGHDT and CDR2 YNNKEL (reference sequence). In DNA, the CDR3 is TGTGCCAGCAGCTGGCGGGGGGGAGCGTCAGATACGCAGTATTTT. It is translated as CASSWRGGASDTQYF.

V and J are TRBV19 and TRBJ2-1, with 9 bases aligning to TRBD1. V lost 7 bases to trimming and J lost 4 bases; unmatched junction nucleotides: 8. The germline V gene has CDR1 LNHDA and CDR2 SQIVND (reference sequence). This CDR3 has 15 amino acids. CDR3 DNA: TGTGCCAGTACCCCGAGTGGGACAGGGTACAATGAGCAGTTCTTC. It is translated as CASTPSGTGYNEQFF.

The J gene is TRBJ2-1, the V gene TRBV7-9; 7 bases map to TRBD1. V shed 3 bases and J 0 bases; nucleotides not matched to a gene: 5. The CDR3 is made up of 16 amino acids. CDR1 is SEHNR and CDR2 is FQNEAQ in the germline V gene (reference sequence). CDR3 DNA: TGTGCCAGCAGCTTTGGACAGGAATACTCCTACAATGAGCAGTTCTTC. Protein product: CASSFGQEYSYNEQFF.

V usage is TRBV6-1 and J usage is TRBJ1-5; weak D call: TRBD1 (5 bases). CDR3 length equals 14 residues. V lost 3 bases and J lost 6, with 12 bases in between. The germline V gene encodes CDR1 MNHNS and CDR2 SASEGT. The CDR3 here is CASSDGPGGQPQHF. CDR3 DNA sequence: TGTGCCAGCAGTGATGGACCGGGGGGTCAGCCCCAGCATTTT.

As DNA, the CDR3 is TGTGCCAGCAGTGACAGAAACACCGGGGAGCTGTTTTTT. Translating it yields CASSDRNTGELFF. V gene TRBV27 combines with J gene TRBJ2-2, with D perhaps TRBD1 (5 bases). Germline CDR1 reads MNHEY; CDR2 reads SMNVEV (reference sequence). Trimming left V 5 bases short and J 2 bases short, with 6 bases between. This CDR3 has 13 amino acids.

V gene TRBV5-4 combines with J gene TRBJ1-4; 8 bases map to TRBD1. The length of the CDR3 is 15 residues. The germline CDR1 and CDR2 sequences are SGHNT and YYREEE (reference sequence). V lost 4 bases, J lost 3 bases, and 5 bases stayed unmatched. CDR3 loop: CASSIGQGANEKLFF. In DNA, the CDR3 is TGTGCCAGCAGCATAGGACAGGGTGCTAATGAAAAACTGTTTTTT.